The 8 T cell receptor beta chains listed next were all sequenced from one sample in a study of shared clonotypes between healthy human individuals. Assay: immunoSEQ multiplex PCR; the TCRdb copy retains only in-frame clones and omits some. The sample shows around 1.1 million clones, roughly 80% of them seen only once. The sequenced material came from memory CD4+ T cells from PBMCs. Subset reported: CD45RA-negative fraction. The receptors here all came from a man aged 18 to 30 in good health. Some clones in this sample may be carry-over from other donors' samples.

This chain links TRBV28 with TRBJ1-5, with D possibly matching TRBD1 (5 bases). The CDR3 runs 14 residues. The V end lost 8 bases, the J end lost 6 bases, and 17 bases lay between the germline ends. The germline V gene encodes CDR1 MDHEN and CDR2 SYDVKM. For the CDR3, the DNA is TGTGCCAGCTGGGGCAGGGCTTTAAGTCAGCCCCAGCATTTT. Its translation is CASWGRALSQPQHF.

The rearrangement joins TRBV28 to TRBJ2-5; the match to TRBD2 covers 8 bases. Per the germline V gene, CDR1 is MDHEN and CDR2 is SYDVKM. V was clipped by 5 bases and J by 1 base; unmatched bases: 6. This CDR3 region has 15 residues. CDR3 DNA sequence: TGTGCCAGCAGTGAAGCGGGGGTACTCCAAGAGACCCAGTACTTC. Translating it yields CASSEAGVLQETQYF.

V usage is TRBV30 and J usage is TRBJ2-7; TRBD1 agrees at 9 bases. The J segment lost 0 bases and the V segment lost 6 bases, leaving 9 bases of the junction unmatched. CDR3 length: 15 residues. CDR1 and CDR2 from the germline V gene are GTSNPN and SVGIG (reference sequence). The CDR3: CACRTGTGSSYEQYF. CDR3 nucleotide sequence: TGTGCCTGTCGGACCGGGACAGGGAGCTCCTACGAGCAGTACTTC.

V and J are TRBV4-1 and TRBJ2-1; D remains ambiguous. CDR3 length: 13 residues. V dropped 0 bases and J dropped 7 bases, with 7 bases sitting between them. Per germline, CDR1 MGHRA and CDR2 YSYEKL. The CDR3 is CASSQELINEQFF. CDR3 bases: TGCGCCAGCAGCCAAGAACTGATTAATGAGCAGTTCTTC.

Only one count was recorded for this clone. The chain couples TRBV5-8 to TRBJ1-2; 9 bases match TRBD1. The length of the CDR3 is 14 residues. With V trimmed by 4 bases and J by 4 bases, 5 bases remained unmatched. Germline loops: CDR1 SGHTS, CDR2 YDEGEE. The CDR3 nucleotides are TGTGCCAGCAGCCCAGGACAGGGGTCCTATGGCTACACCTTC. Translation gives CASSPGQGSYGYTF.

The chain is built from TRBV5-4 and TRBJ2-7; TRBD2 might be the D (5 bases). Trimming left V 1 base short and J 0 bases short, with 11 bases between. Germline CDR1 SGHNT, CDR2 YYREEE (reference sequence). This CDR3 has 15 residues. The CDR3 protein is CASSLPGTLSYEQYF. DNA of the CDR3: TGTGCCAGCAGCTTGCCGGGAACCCTCTCCTACGAGCAGTACTTC.

About this clone itself: Within the sample, other DNA sequences also encode this same CDR3. CDR3 loop: CAWSVGGGQPQHF. The CDR3 coding sequence is TGTGCCTGGAGTGTTGGGGGAGGCCAGCCCCAGCATTTT. J is TRBJ1-5 and V is TRBV30; D is perhaps TRBD1 (5 bases). This CDR3 spans 13 amino acids. Germline V gene data show CDR1 as GTSNPN and CDR2 as SVGIG (reference sequence). Trimming stripped 0 bases from V and 7 bases from J, with 10 bases between.

The V and J genes are TRBV27 and TRBJ2-7; TRBD2 matches 11 bases. Germline V gives CDR1 MNHEY, CDR2 SMNVEV (reference sequence). This CDR3 spans 15 amino acids. V lost 5 bases to trimming and J lost 3 bases; unmatched junction nucleotides: 6. CDR3 sequence reads: CASSQRLAGFYEQYF. DNA for the CDR3: TGTGCCAGCAGTCAAAGACTAGCGGGGTTCTACGAGCAGTACTTC.